The source of this T cell receptor beta chain is a study of CD8+ T cells in alopecia areata. General study findings and limits: A single nonresponder leaves the baseline CD8+ expansion link to response uncertain. Especially in alopecia totalis/universalis, lesional scalp showed greater clonality than normal scalp did.

As concerns this clone: Its antigen remains unidentified.

Extraction and reverse transcription of RNA yielded cDNA as the sequencing template. TCRdb keeps only in-frame clones here, not all; method: immunoSEQ multiplex PCR. The sample records under 150,000 clones, 55% to 60% being singletons. The sample's treatment: oral pan-JAK inhibitor, 5-10 mg twice daily. Isolation of CD4+ and CD8+ T cells from PBMCs was achieved by sorting. With 6 bases clipped from V and 0 bases from J, the junction kept 10 bases outside the gene matches. CDR3 length: 18 residues. Germline CDR1 SQVTM, CDR2 ANQGSEA. This rearrangement joins TRBV29-1 to TRBJ2-3; TRBD2 matches 15 bases. The source was CD4+ T cells sorted from blood, collected at week 24, from a patient treated with tofacitinib. The TCR originated in a human donor with alopecia areata. CDR3 region: CSVNGGTSGGLSTDTQYF. DNA of the CDR3: TGCAGCGTCAATGGCGGGACTAGCGGGGGGCTAAGCACAGATACGCAGTATTTT.